There are a few counts of the clone carrying this TCR beta chain. Other nucleotide sequences from this sample produce the same CDR3. This sample is drawn from a study of shared clonotypes between healthy human individuals. Whole-study context: Ranging from 18 to 49 in age, donors were two women and three men.

Assay: immunoSEQ multiplex PCR; the TCRdb copy retains only in-frame clones and omits some. The data show 950,000 to 1,300,000 clones, 60% to 80% seen once. Germline values: CDR1 SGHTA, CDR2 FQGNSA. Trimming cost V 1 base and J 2 bases, with 9 bases left between them. This CDR3 spans 15 amino acids. Recent vaccinations or acute infections were absent in the healthy HIV-negative adult donors. Sequenced: memory CD4+ T cells sorted from blood. Specified subset: CD45RA-negative fraction. The source is a man aged 18 to 29 in good health. This chain joins TRBV7-2 and TRBJ1-5, with a tentative D call TRBD1 (5 bases). DNA of the CDR3: TGTGCCAGCAGCTTAGGCAGGGAGGGCAATCAGCCCCAGCATTTT. Its protein is CASSLGREGNQPQHF.